Following are 20 T cell receptor beta chains from one sample sequenced in a study of blood T cell repertoires in COVID-19 (dated by TCRdb to about 2020). The method was the immunoSEQ multiplex PCR assay. Entries here come from immuneACCESS through TCRdb and include only in-frame sequences with V and J called. Some clones fail to appear in such tables; in the studies checked, an unresolved V gene covers under half of the shortfall, and the cause of the remainder is unknown. For this sample the table gives 250,000 to 350,000 clones, of which 75% to 90% were detected only once. Approximately 12% of the sample is in the top ten clones. Sample: peripheral blood. These TCRs come from an older woman with acute or convalescent COVID-19.

This clone was found once. The chain is built from TRBV5-6 and TRBJ2-2; TRBD1 matches at 9 bases. This CDR3 has 16 residues. The V and J ends lost 6 bases and 1 base, in that order; junction bases with no gene match: 7. From germline, CDR1 is SGHDT and CDR2 YYEEEE. The CDR3 protein is CASTTWDRENTGELFF. The CDR3 bases are TGTGCCAGCACCACGTGGGACAGGGAGAACACCGGGGAGCTGTTTTTT.

The rearrangement links TRBV6-5 to TRBJ1-1; D may be TRBD1 (6 bases). The germline gives CDR1 MNHEY, CDR2 SVGAGI. V was trimmed by 6 bases and J by 1 base, leaving 15 bases between them. The CDR3 contains 15 residues. In DNA form, the CDR3 reads TGTGCCAGCAGACTATCTGGGACAACGAACACTGAAGCTTTCTTT. The encoded protein is CASRLSGTTNTEAFF.

V gene TRBV4-1 combines with J gene TRBJ1-4; 10 bases align to TRBD1. Germline V lookup: CDR1 MGHRA, CDR2 YSYEKL. V gave up 2 bases and J gave up 5 bases; unmatched junction bases: 2. The CDR3 is 15 amino acids. CDR3 coding DNA: TGCGCCAGCAGCCAACCGGACAGGGGGAATGAAAAACTGTTTTTT. Translated: CASSQPDRGNEKLFF.

The chain carries TRBV27 and TRBJ2-7; the match to TRBD2 covers 12 bases. The CDR3 sequence is 18 residues long. J was trimmed by 2 bases and V by 6 bases; bases with no gene match: 14. Germline assignment: CDR1 MNHEY and CDR2 SMNVEV (reference sequence). The CDR3 reads CASSSRPLTSGSTYEQYF. CDR3 in DNA: TGTGCCAGCAGCTCCCGGCCCCTGACTAGCGGGAGTACCTACGAGCAGTACTTC.

The chain couples TRBV2 to TRBJ2-5, with 9 bases aligning to TRBD1. Germline assignment: CDR1 SNHLY and CDR2 FYNNEI. The V and J ends lost 4 bases and 9 bases, in that order; junction bases with no gene match: 6. CDR3 size: 13 residues. The CDR3 DNA follows: TGTGCCAGCAGTGGGGACAGGGCTCCGTCCCAGTACTTC. This codes for CASSGDRAPSQYF.

The rearrangement links TRBV19 to TRBJ1-2, with 7 nucleotides matching TRBD1. Looked up from germline, CDR1 is LNHDA and CDR2 is SQIVND (reference sequence). CDR3 length equals 14 residues. Losses at the gene ends were 3 bases for V and 2 bases for J; bases not matched to a gene: 3. The CDR3 spells CASSIDRVNYGYTF. The DNA for the CDR3 is TGTGCCAGTAGTATCGACAGGGTGAACTATGGCTACACCTTC. The variable domain in full, with the rest retrieved from reference TRBV19 and TRBJ1-2, is DGGITQSPKYLFRKEGQNVTLSCEQNLNHDAMYWYRQDPGQGLRLIYYSQIVNDFQKGDIAEGYSVSREKKESFPLTVTSAQKNPTAFYLCASSIDRVNYGYTFGSGTRLTVV.

The count of this clone is one. The chain employs TRBV5-5 and TRBJ2-5, with TRBD2 as a possible D gene (5 bases). Germline loops: CDR1 SGHKS, CDR2 YYEKEE (reference sequence). V shed 0 bases and J shed 3 bases, with 12 bases lying between them. The CDR3 covers 15 residues. CDR3 sequence: CASSLGPGNEETQYF. The DNA for the CDR3 is TGTGCCAGCAGCTTGGGACCGGGGAATGAAGAGACCCAGTACTTC.

This chain joins TRBV2 and TRBJ1-5, with TRBD1 identical over 7 bases. CDR1 is SNHLY and CDR2 is FYNNEI in the germline V gene. V trimming: 7 bases; J trimming: 1 base; junction bases outside the gene matches: 4. The CDR3 sequence is 14 residues long. CDR3 sequence (DNA): TGTGCCAGCAACCAACAGGGGAGCAATCAGCCCCAGCATTTT. Translating gives CASNQQGSNQPQHF.

The chain joins TRBV5-1 to TRBJ2-3, with 10 positions matching TRBD2. The V and J ends lost 7 bases and 8 bases, in that order; junction bases with no gene match: 13. From germline, CDR1 is SGHRS and CDR2 YFSETQ. This CDR3 region has 15 residues. This chain's CDR3 is CASGRASGRALTQYF. CDR3 in DNA: TGCGCCAGCGGTCGAGCCAGCGGGAGGGCCCTTACGCAGTATTTT. Full variable domain (remainder filled in from reference TRBV5-1 and TRBJ2-3): KAGVTQTPRYLIKTRGQQVTLSCSPISGHRSVSWYQQTPGQGLQFLFEYFSETQRNKGNFPGRFSGRQFSNSRSEMNVSTLELGDSALYLCASGRASGRALTQYFGPGTRLTVL.

The chain joins TRBV6-5 to TRBJ1-1; 7 bases match TRBD1. Trimming removed 6 bases from V and 6 bases from J; junction bases left unmatched: 10. The CDR3 spans 14 residues. The germline gives CDR1 MNHEY, CDR2 SVGAGI. CDR3 residues: CASRYDRAQPEAFF. The CDR3 region has the DNA TGTGCCAGCAGGTACGACAGGGCCCAACCTGAAGCTTTCTTT.

The rearrangement uses TRBV28 and TRBJ1-5; D remains unclear. This CDR3 has 12 amino acids. Trimming shortened V by 5 bases and J by 6 bases, and 8 bases separated the two germline ends. Germline-derived CDR1 and CDR2 are MDHEN and SYDVKM. The CDR3, as DNA: TGTGCCAGCAGTCGCGGATTTCAGCCCCAGCATTTT. Its translation is CASSRGFQPQHF.

The sample holds one count of this clone. This chain uses TRBV27 with TRBJ1-5, with 8 bases matching TRBD1. V lost 4 bases and J lost 6; bases outside the gene matches: 8. This CDR3 region has 15 residues. Germline CDR1 MNHEY, CDR2 SMNVEV (reference sequence). The CDR3 spells CASSSRQGSVQPQHF. The CDR3 nucleotides read TGTGCCAGCAGTTCCAGACAGGGGTCGGTTCAGCCCCAGCATTTT.

This sequence joins TRBV19 and TRBJ2-2, with 7 bases identical to TRBD2. Per the germline V gene, CDR1 is LNHDA and CDR2 is SQIVND (reference sequence). Unmatched junction bases numbered 8, after V lost 7 bases and J lost 0 bases. This CDR3 region has 16 residues. The CDR3 DNA is TGTGCCAGTACCCAGTTGGCGGGAGCGAACACCGGGGAGCTGTTTTTT. Translation: CASTQLAGANTGELFF.

This chain joins TRBV28 and TRBJ2-7; 11 positions match TRBD2. Germline V gives CDR1 MDHEN, CDR2 SYDVKM. V was pared by 5 bases and J by 3 bases, with 6 bases of the junction left unmatched. The CDR3 runs 15 residues. CDR3 nucleotide sequence: TGTGCCAGCAGTCCGACTAGCGGGGTGCTCTACGAGCAGTACTTC. This codes for CASSPTSGVLYEQYF.

The rearrangement links TRBV9 to TRBJ2-1; weak D call: TRBD2 (7 bases). With 0 bases removed from V and 0 bases from J, the gap between germline ends came to 16 bases. CDR3 length: 18 residues. Germline-derived CDR1 and CDR2 are SGDLS and YYNGEE. DNA for the CDR3: TGTGCCAGCAGCGTAGAGGGGGGAGGGTCTAGCTCCTACAATGAGCAGTTCTTC. This codes for CASSVEGGGSSSYNEQFF.

CDR3 DNA sequence: TGTGCCAGCAGCCCCCCCGGCCGGACTAGCGGGAGGGCGGATCTGTTCTTC. It yields the protein CASSPPGRTSGRADLFF. This rearrangement joins TRBV3-1 (or the pseudogene TRBV3-2) to TRBJ2-1; TRBD2 agrees at 15 bases. Trimming cost V 4 bases and J 15 bases; bases outside gene matches: 16. This CDR3 is built from 17 residues. Germline V gene data show CDR1 as LGHDT and CDR2 as YNNKEL (reference sequence).

A single count supports this clone. The chain couples TRBV11-3 to TRBJ2-1; D gene ambiguous. Germline V gives CDR1 SGHNT, CDR2 YENEEA. Trimming took 0 bases from V and 3 from J, leaving 6 bases between them. This CDR3 has 14 amino acids. This CDR3 reads CASSLDANYNEQFF. CDR3 DNA: TGTGCCAGCAGCTTAGATGCTAACTACAATGAGCAGTTCTTC. The complete variable domain, with remaining parts taken from reference TRBV11-3 and TRBJ2-1, reads EAGVVQSPRYKIIEKKQPVAFWCNPISGHNTLYWYLQNLGQGPELLIRYENEEAVDDSQLPKDRFSAERLKGVDSTLKIQPAELGDSAVYLCASSLDANYNEQFFGPGTRLTVL.

This clone was detected only a few times. The chain is built from TRBV28 and TRBJ2-2; D is unresolved. This CDR3 is 13 amino acids long. The germline V gene has CDR1 MDHEN and CDR2 SYDVKM. V lost 1 base and J 7 bases, leaving 7 bases between the germline ends. The CDR3 reads CASSLFRSGELFF. CDR3 DNA sequence: TGTGCCAGCAGTTTATTTCGGAGCGGGGAGCTGTTTTTT.

This chain links TRBV18 with TRBJ1-2; 9 bases match TRBD1. This CDR3 is 14 amino acids long. CDR1 is KGHSH and CDR2 is LQKENI in the germline V gene. V lost 6 bases, J lost 3 bases, and 5 bases stayed unmatched. CDR3 in amino acids: CASSRDRGDYGYTF. The CDR3 DNA is TGTGCCAGCTCCCGCGACAGGGGGGACTATGGCTACACCTTC.

This clone turned up a few times. V gene TRBV5-1 combines with J gene TRBJ2-1; possibly TRBD2 for D (6 bases). V was clipped by 0 bases and J by 6 bases, with 10 bases between them. The V gene's germline CDR1 is SGHRS and CDR2 YFSETQ. There are 14 residues in the CDR3. CDR3 DNA: TGCGCCAGCAGCTTGGGGGCACTAGCCAATGAGCAGTTCTTC. It encodes CASSLGALANEQFF.